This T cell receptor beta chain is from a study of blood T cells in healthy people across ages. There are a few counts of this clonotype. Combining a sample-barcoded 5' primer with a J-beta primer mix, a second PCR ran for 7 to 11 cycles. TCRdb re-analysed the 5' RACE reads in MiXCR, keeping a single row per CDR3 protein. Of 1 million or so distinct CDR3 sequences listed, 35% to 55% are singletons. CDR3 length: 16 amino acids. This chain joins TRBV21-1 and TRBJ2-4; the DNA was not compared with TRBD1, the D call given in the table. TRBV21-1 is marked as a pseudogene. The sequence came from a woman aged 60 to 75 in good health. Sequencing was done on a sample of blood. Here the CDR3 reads CASRGSQGVAKNIQYF. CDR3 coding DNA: TGTGCCAGCAGGGGGTCACAGGGGGTAGCCAAAAACATTCAGTACTTC.